Presented here are 29 T cell receptor beta chains from one specimen sequenced in a study of blood T cells in healthy people across ages. PCR was performed a second time for about 7 to 12 cycles using a sample-barcoded 5' primer and a J-beta primer mix. TCRdb processed the 5' RACE reads anew with MiXCR; each CDR3 protein has one entry. The profile shows fewer than 2 million distinct CDR3 sequences, around 40% of them singletons. Sequenced sample: blood. These receptors all come from a human donor in good health.

The genes are TRBV6-2 or TRBV6-3 and TRBJ2-1; 7 bases agree with TRBD1. The germline V gene encodes CDR1 MNHEY and CDR2 SVGEGT. The V segment lost 2 bases and the J segment 5 bases; nucleotides outside the gene matches: 12. The CDR3 totals 17 residues. Here the CDR3 reads CASSYARGRGLHNEQFF. The CDR3 coding sequence is TGTGCCAGCAGTTACGCGCGCGGCAGGGGGTTGCACAATGAGCAGTTCTTC.

This clonotype was observed once. The chain links TRBV20-1 to TRBJ2-3, with D uncertain. The CDR3 is 13 amino acids. CDR1 DFQATT and CDR2 SNEGSKA come from the germline V gene (reference sequence). The ends were cut back, 3 bases at V and 0 bases at J, with 7 bases in the middle. The chain's CDR3 is CSARGWSTDTQYF. DNA of the CDR3: TGCAGTGCTAGGGGGTGGAGCACAGATACGCAGTATTTT.

The chain uses TRBV7-2 and TRBJ2-3; the D is unclear. V lost 4 bases and J 0 bases, leaving 5 bases between the germline ends. CDR1 SGHTA and CDR2 FQGNSA come from the germline V gene. This CDR3 comprises 13 residues. The CDR3 region is CASSYQSTDTQYF. The CDR3, as DNA: TGTGCCAGCAGCTATCAAAGCACAGATACGCAGTATTTT.

Only a few counts were recorded for this clonotype. CDR3 bases: TGCAGTGCCCGTTCCAGTCTAGCGGCGAGAGAGTTCTTC. Its translation is CSARSSLAAREFF. The rearrangement links TRBV20-1 to TRBJ2-1, with 7 bases lining up with TRBD2. The CDR3 spans 13 residues. Germline V CDR1 and CDR2: DFQATT, SNEGSKA (reference sequence). V lost 6 bases to trimming and J lost 14 bases; unmatched junction nucleotides: 16.

The chain combines TRBV7-2 with TRBJ2-5; the D is unclear. The ends were cut back, 3 bases at V and 7 bases at J, with 6 bases in the middle. The length of the CDR3 is 11 residues. Germline CDR1 reads SGHTA; CDR2 reads FQGNSA. CDR3 sequence: CASSFSGTQYF. The CDR3 DNA is TGTGCCAGCAGCTTTTCGGGGACCCAGTACTTC.

In its sample, this clonotype was seen a few times. J is TRBJ2-1 and V is TRBV11-2, with TRBD2 identical over 9 bases. Germline CDR1 SGHAT, CDR2 FQNNGV. The junction had 9 bases not matched to a gene; V was cut back by 5 bases and J by 4 bases. The CDR3 consists of 16 residues. CDR3 loop: CASSITGLAGYNEQFF. The CDR3 nucleotides are TGTGCCAGCAGCATCACAGGGCTAGCGGGATACAATGAGCAGTTCTTC.

This clonotype has only a few counts. The CDR3 DNA sequence: TGTGCCATCAATACGGGGGGGTATTACAATGAGCAGTTCTTC. This encodes CAINTGGYYNEQFF. V and J are TRBV10-3 and TRBJ2-1; 8 bases are a match to TRBD2. V shed 7 bases and J 4 bases; nucleotides not matched to a gene: 6. The germline gives CDR1 ENHRY, CDR2 SYGVKD. This CDR3 is 14 amino acids long.

The V call is TRBV6-6, the J call TRBJ2-1, with 8 bases matching TRBD1. CDR3 length equals 16 residues. CDR1 and CDR2 from the germline V gene are MNHNY and SVGAGI (reference sequence). V was pared by 0 bases and J by 6 bases, with 7 bases of the junction left unmatched. CDR3 residues: CASSYSFQGATNEQFF. CDR3 DNA sequence: TGTGCCAGCAGTTACTCGTTCCAGGGGGCCACCAATGAGCAGTTCTTC.

This clonotype was seen a few times. The chain uses TRBV6-2 or TRBV6-3 and TRBJ2-5; D remains unclear. Per the germline V gene, CDR1 is MNHEY and CDR2 is SVGEGT. V was trimmed by 0 bases and J by 1 base, leaving 6 bases between them. The CDR3 is 14 amino acids. The DNA of the CDR3 is TGTGCCAGCAGTTACTCGTTCAGCCAAGAGACCCAGTACTTC. This translates into CASSYSFSQETQYF.

This clonotype has only a few counts. The rearrangement links TRBV7-2 to TRBJ1-1; D is possibly TRBD1 (5 bases). Trimming removed 5 bases from V and 1 base from J, with 14 bases in between. Per germline, CDR1 SGHTA and CDR2 FQGNSA. The CDR3 length is 15 residues. The CDR3 sequence is CASSAGRVENTEAFF. CDR3 DNA sequence: TGTGCCAGCAGCGCAGGGCGGGTAGAGAACACTGAAGCTTTCTTT.

V and J are TRBV4-1 and TRBJ1-4; unclear D gene. Germline V gene data show CDR1 as MGHRA and CDR2 as YSYEKL. CDR3 length: 13 amino acids. Trimming stripped 3 bases from V and 8 bases from J, with 10 bases between. The CDR3 loop reads CASSQFPGEKLFF. The CDR3 bases are TGCGCCAGCAGCCAGTTCCCTGGAGAAAAACTGTTTTTT.

CDR3 nucleotides: TGTGCCAGCAGCTTAGTAACAACGGGGCTCTATGGCTACACCTTC. This translates into CASSLVTTGLYGYTF. The chain employs TRBV7-6 and TRBJ1-2; tentatively, D is TRBD1 (5 bases). Germline V gives CDR1 SGHVS, CDR2 FNYEAQ. The germline V and J ends were trimmed by 1 base and 4 bases, with 13 bases remaining between them. This CDR3 is built from 15 residues.

V and J are TRBV12-3 or TRBV12-4 and TRBJ1-2, with 7 bases fitting TRBD1. Losses at the gene ends were 2 bases for V and 4 bases for J; bases not matched to a gene: 7. The CDR3 contains 15 residues. The CDR3 protein is CASSLNTGAVYGYTF. The CDR3, as DNA: TGTGCCAGCAGTTTAAACACAGGGGCTGTCTATGGCTACACCTTC.

The CDR3 bases are TGTGCCAGCAGTTCCGTGACAGGGGGCCTAAACGAAAAACTGTTTTTT. This codes for CASSSVTGGLNEKLFF. This chain connects TRBV12-3 or TRBV12-4 to TRBJ1-4, with TRBD1 identical over 10 bases. The V and J ends lost 4 bases and 8 bases, in that order; junction bases with no gene match: 10. The CDR3 covers 16 residues.

In this sample, this clonotype turned up a few times. This may be a read error: a much more frequent sequence differs by one nucleotide. This rearrangement joins TRBV29-1 to TRBJ2-3; D is perhaps TRBD2 (5 bases). V lost 3 bases to trimming and J lost 4 bases, with 8 bases between them. CDR3 length equals 12 residues. From germline, CDR1 is SQVTM and CDR2 ANQGSEA. The CDR3 is CSVDEGADTQYF. The CDR3 DNA is TGCAGCGTTGATGAGGGCGCAGATACGCAGTATTTT.

This clonotype showed up just once. V usage is TRBV27 and J usage is TRBJ2-6; D unclear. Germline V gene lookup returns CDR1 MNHEY and CDR2 SMNVEV (reference sequence). V was trimmed by 9 bases and J by 0 bases, leaving 6 bases between them. This CDR3 spans 13 amino acids. CDR3 DNA: TGTGCCAGTCAGCTCTCTGGGGCCAACGTCCTGACTTTC. Translation: CASQLSGANVLTF.

This clonotype was recorded a few times. The chain employs TRBV3-1 and TRBJ1-1, with D possibly matching TRBD1 (6 bases). This CDR3 has 16 amino acids. Trimming shortened V by 1 base and J by 10 bases, and 22 bases separated the two germline ends. Germline assignment: CDR1 LGHDT and CDR2 YNNKEL (reference sequence). The CDR3 DNA reads TGTGCCAGCAGCCAAGTCGGGGGCGCGGAGGGGCGCGGAGCTTTCTTT. Translated: CASSQVGGAEGRGAFF. Using reference TRBV3-1 and TRBJ1-1 for the parts outside the CDR3, the full variable domain is DTAVSQTPKYLVTQMGNDKSIKCEQNLGHDTMYWYKQDSKKFLKIMFSYNNKELIINETVPNRFSPKSPDKAHLNLHINSLELGDSAVYFCASSQVGGAEGRGAFFGQGTRLTVV.

The chain has TRBV25-1 and TRBJ2-6, with 8 bases aligning to TRBD1. The V gene's germline CDR1 is MGHDK and CDR2 SYGVNS. The V and J ends lost 4 bases and 2 bases, in that order; junction bases with no gene match: 10. The CDR3 is 18 amino acids. The CDR3: CASSGRDRLITGANVLTF. CDR3 coding DNA: TGTGCCAGCAGTGGACGGGACAGGTTAATTACTGGGGCCAACGTCCTGACTTTC.

V and J are TRBV3-1 and TRBJ2-4, with a weak D call TRBD1 (5 bases). Germline V gene data show CDR1 as LGHDT and CDR2 as YNNKEL (reference sequence). V lost 1 base, J lost 0 bases, and 10 bases lay in between. The CDR3 spans 16 residues. CDR3 in DNA: TGTGCCAGCAGCCAAGGGACACTCCTAGCCAAAAACATTCAGTACTTC. Amino acid sequence: CASSQGTLLAKNIQYF.

Notes on this clonotype: One end of the junction fails to match germline, which may point to a read error. The chain is built from TRBV20-1 and TRBJ1-5; D unclear. Germline CDR1 reads DFQATT; CDR2 reads SNEGSKA (reference sequence). CDR3 size: 13 residues. DNA for the CDR3: TGCAGTGCCACCTCAACTAGCTATCAGCCCCAGCATTTT. This translates into CSATSTSYQPQHF.

This chain joins TRBV7-8 and TRBJ2-1, with 10 bases matching TRBD2. Germline assignment: CDR1 SGHVS and CDR2 FQNEAQ. The trim removed 5 bases at V and 4 bases at J, leaving 8 bases unmatched. This CDR3 region has 16 residues. Here the CDR3 DNA reads TGTGCCAGCAGCACCGATAGCGGGGGGCATTACAATGAGCAGTTCTTC. Protein: CASSTDSGGHYNEQFF.

Turning to this clonotype: Mismatch with germline at one junction end may stem from a read error. The rearrangement uses TRBV7-2 and TRBJ2-1; 11 bases agree with TRBD1. This CDR3 contains 15 residues. Germline CDR1 reads SGHTA; CDR2 reads FQGNSA. As DNA, the CDR3 is TGTGCCGGCAGCACCGGGACAGGGGGATACAATGAGCAGTTCTTC. Encoded protein: CAGSTGTGGYNEQFF.

This clonotype was counted between two and nine times. This sequence joins TRBV4-1 and TRBJ2-5, with a tentative D call TRBD2 (6 bases). V was pared by 2 bases and J by 11 bases, with 18 bases between. The length of the CDR3 is 14 residues. Germline CDR1 reads MGHRA; CDR2 reads YSYEKL. The CDR3 DNA reads as TGCGCCAGCAGCCAACGGGTCCCCGGAGGGGAGCAGTACTTC. It translates to CASSQRVPGGEQYF.

The chain uses TRBV5-4 and TRBJ1-2; a weak D match, TRBD1 (6 bases). The CDR3 sequence is 14 residues long. Germline CDR1 SGHNT, CDR2 YYREEE (reference sequence). V was shortened by 3 bases and J by 5 bases, with 14 bases between the two germline ends. The CDR3, as DNA: TGTGCCAGCAGCTCGAAGACAGGAGAGTATGGCTACACCTTC. This translates into CASSSKTGEYGYTF. The full variable domain, rest sourced from reference TRBV5-4 and TRBJ1-2, is ETGVTQSPTHLIKTRGQQVTLRCSSQSGHNTVSWYQQALGQGPQFIFQYYREEENGRGNFPPRFSGLQFPNYSSELNVNALELDDSALYLCASSSKTGEYGYTFGSGTRLTVV.

The chain has TRBV20-1 and TRBJ2-1, with 8 bases aligning to TRBD1. V shed 5 bases and J 2 bases; nucleotides not matched to a gene: 8. The germline V gene encodes CDR1 DFQATT and CDR2 SNEGSKA (reference sequence). CDR3 length: 15 residues. CDR3: CSAGLTGATYNEQFF. CDR3 nucleotides: TGCAGTGCTGGGTTGACAGGGGCCACCTACAATGAGCAGTTCTTC.

This chain connects TRBV12-3 or TRBV12-4 to TRBJ1-1; 10 bases agree with TRBD1. The CDR3 has 15 residues. The trim removed 4 bases at V and 3 bases at J, leaving 5 bases unmatched. This CDR3 reads CASSSGTGDYTEAFF. The CDR3, as DNA: TGTGCCAGCAGTTCGGGGACAGGGGATTACACTGAAGCTTTCTTT.

This clonotype was seen only a few times. The CDR3 bases are TGTGCCAGCAGCTTAAGAGCGGGCGGGACCGGTCTTTACGAGCAGTACTTC. Protein product: CASSLRAGGTGLYEQYF. The chain combines TRBV7-2 with TRBJ2-7, with D possibly TRBD2 on 6 matching bases. Germline V gene data show CDR1 as SGHTA and CDR2 as FQGNSA. The CDR3 contains 17 residues. The V end was cut by 2 bases, the J end by 4 bases, with 21 bases between. Full variable domain (rest looked up from reference TRBV7-2 and TRBJ2-7): GAGVSQSPSNKVTEKGKDVELRCDPISGHTALYWYRQSLGQGLEFLIYFQGNSAPDKSGLPSDRFSAERTGGSVSTLTIQRTQQEDSAVYLCASSLRAGGTGLYEQYFGPGTRLTVT.

This clonotype is a singleton in its sample. The V call is TRBV2, the J call TRBJ2-2, with D uncertain. The length of the CDR3 is 12 residues. Trimming pared 8 bases from V and 6 bases from J, leaving 10 bases between. Germline CDR1 and CDR2: SNHLY and FYNNEI. CDR3 nucleotide sequence: TGTGCCAGCCTGGACGCATCCGGGGAGCTGTTTTTT. Its translation is CASLDASGELFF.

This clonotype has more than one count but fewer than ten. This rearrangement joins TRBV9 to TRBJ2-3; D is unclear. The germline V gene encodes CDR1 SGDLS and CDR2 YYNGEE. Trimming cost V 4 bases and J 2 bases, with 11 bases left between them. This CDR3 spans 14 amino acids. The CDR3 protein is CASSRSPLTDTQYF. CDR3 coding DNA: TGTGCCAGCAGCCGGAGTCCCCTCACAGATACGCAGTATTTT. Filled out from reference TRBV9 and TRBJ2-3, the complete variable domain reads DSGVTQTPKHLITATGQRVTLRCSPRSGDLSVYWYQQSLDQGLQFLIQYYNGEERAKGNILERFSAQQFPDLHSELNLSSLELGDSALYFCASSRSPLTDTQYFGPGTRLTVL.